This T cell receptor beta chain was documented in a study of T cell repertoires in cytomegalovirus infection. About the research overall: As its CMV epitopes, the study selected recently identified HLA-C-restricted and well-studied HLA-B-restricted targets. Both a matching HLA type and CMV infection were indicated by public TCR beta signatures.

CDR3 length: 15 residues. Trimming pared 4 bases from V and 2 bases from J, leaving 17 bases between. Germline V gives CDR1 DFQATT, CDR2 SNEGSKA (reference sequence). Points on this clonotype: The antigen remains unidentified.

TCRdb re-called the reads with MiXCR, one entry per CDR3 protein. Of some 500,000 distinct CDR3 sequences in the sample, 40% were seen once. Sequenced here: cultured PBMCs, sampled from culture after CMV antigen stimulation. The chain combines TRBV20-1 with TRBJ1-2, with D unresolved. The receptor comes from a human donor in good health (CMV status not recorded). Some clones in this sample may be carry-over from other donors' samples. The chain's CDR3 is CSATIPSQPNYGYTF. The CDR3, as DNA: TGCAGTGCTACTATCCCCTCGCAGCCGAACTATGGCTACACCTTC.